This TCR beta chain is drawn from a study of neurological immune-mediated disorders. There are many counts of this clonotype. CDR1 and CDR2 from the germline V gene are SGHRS and YFSETQ. The V end was cut by 0 bases, the J end by 7 bases, with 10 bases between. This CDR3 comprises 14 residues. TCRdb re-called the 5' RACE reads with MiXCR, one entry per CDR3 protein. The table includes around 61,000 distinct CDR3 sequences, about 5% detected once. Sequenced: PBMCs. This chain uses TRBV5-1 with TRBJ2-2; tentatively, D is TRBD2 (5 bases). This clonotype originated in a human donor with multiple sclerosis. The donor label of this sample is uncertain. CDR3 coding DNA: TGCGCCAGCAGCTTGGCCGTAGAGGGCGGGGAGCTGTTTTTT. Encoded protein: CASSLAVEGGELFF.